This T cell receptor beta chain is from a study of human versus mouse CDR3 diversity and MHC coevolution. Study-wide results and limits: Among all groups, most of the three human donors showed least clonal inequality.

As for this clone: The antigen remains unidentified.

This CDR3 spans 15 amino acids. Germline V gene lookup returns CDR1 SEHNR and CDR2 FQNEAQ (reference sequence). The trim removed 4 bases at V and 5 bases at J, leaving 9 bases unmatched. Repertoires were generated with immunoSEQ multiplex PCR, while TCRdb's copy carries only in-frame clones and drops some. The sample gives roughly 80,000 clones, 93% of which show up once; around 1.3% is in the top ten. This chain connects TRBV7-9 to TRBJ1-1, with 8 nucleotides matching TRBD1. The receptor was derived from a person aged 30-69 years in good health. Sample: naive CD4+ T cells from blood. Subset specified: CD45RO-negative CD62L-positive naive CD4 T cells. The CDR3 region is CASSSQTTGGTEAFF. The CDR3 DNA sequence: TGTGCCAGCAGCTCTCAGACCACAGGGGGAACTGAAGCTTTCTTT. The complete variable domain, with remaining parts taken from reference TRBV7-9 and TRBJ1-1, reads DTGVSQNPRHKITKRGQNVTFRCDPISEHNRLYWYRQTLGQGPEFLTYFQNEAQLEKSRLLSDRFSAERPKGSFSTLEIQRTEQGDSAMYLCASSSQTTGGTEAFFGQGTRLTVV.